This TCR beta chain was obtained from a study of OX40 agonist ivuxolimab in advanced cancers. Study-level background: Six ivuxolimab dose levels, 0.01 to 10 mg/kg, were given intravenously every 2 weeks. With a range of roughly 20 to 80, age averaged approximately 60 years, and 65% to 85% were male. Study-wide findings and caveats: Researchers did not determine the expanded peripheral T cells' antigen specificity. At 0.1 to 3.0 mg/kg, clonal expansion of CD4+ and CD8+ blood T cells had occurred by week 6.

This clone has a handful of counts. The antigen is undetermined. The CDR3 spans 13 residues. Between the trimmed V and J ends, which lost 4 bases and 6 bases, there was a span of 13 bases. Germline V gives CDR1 MGHDK, CDR2 SYGVNS. Assay: immunoSEQ multiplex PCR; the TCRdb copy retains only in-frame clones and omits some. Of about 68,000 clones listed, around 84% are singletons. Material: CD4+ or CD8+ T cells sorted from blood, obtained in a trial of the OX40 agonist ivuxolimab. This sequence originates from an adult with an advanced solid tumor such as melanoma, head and neck, liver or kidney cancer. The chain combines TRBV25-1 with TRBJ2-7; D remains ambiguous. The CDR3 nucleotides are TGTGCCAGCAGTGCCTCCTTAGACTCCGAGCAGTACTTC. It translates to CASSASLDSEQYF.